These 21 T cell receptor beta chains were sequenced from one sample in a study of blood T cell repertoires in COVID-19. Produced via immunoSEQ multiplex PCR; TCRdb's table is partial and in-frame only. Among approximately 350,000 clones, around four fifths were seen once, and the ten largest hold approximately 3.1%. Sequenced sample: peripheral blood. Receptor source: a man younger than 45 with active or convalescent COVID-19.

This clone was seen a single time. J is TRBJ1-6 and V is TRBV14, with D perhaps TRBD1 (5 bases). The CDR3 covers 15 residues. The germline gives CDR1 SGHDN, CDR2 FVKESK. V gave up 2 bases and J gave up 9 bases, with 14 bases separating them. The CDR3 coding sequence is TGTGCCAGCAGCCAACCCCGGGGGGTAACTTCACCCCTCCACTTT. Protein sequence: CASSQPRGVTSPLHF. The whole variable domain, remainder taken from reference TRBV14 and TRBJ1-6, is EAGVTQFPSHSVIEKGQTVTLRCDPISGHDNLYWYRRVMGKEIKFLLHFVKESKQDESGMPNNRFLAERTGGTYSTLKVQPAELEDSGVYFCASSQPRGVTSPLHFGNGTRLTVT.

V gene TRBV11-3 combines with J gene TRBJ1-2, with TRBD1 matching 7 bases. CDR1 SGHNT and CDR2 YENEEA come from the germline V gene. The CDR3 sequence is 13 residues long. V shed 5 bases, J shed 4 bases, and the junction held 4 bases outside the gene matches. CDR3 DNA: TGTGCCAGCAGCGGGACAGCTACCTATGGCTACACCTTC. This translates into CASSGTATYGYTF.

The chain carries TRBV2 and TRBJ1-2; D unclear. This CDR3 has 15 amino acids. Germline V gene sequence: CDR1 SNHLY, CDR2 FYNNEI. V lost 7 bases and J 4 bases, leaving 19 bases between the germline ends. For the CDR3, the DNA is TGTGCCAGCACTGGAATCGATGGGCTAAGCTATGGCTACACCTTC. Protein product: CASTGIDGLSYGYTF.

This clone was seen a few times. The V gene is TRBV27, the J gene TRBJ2-1, with 12 bases matching TRBD2. This CDR3 is 20 amino acids long. The V gene's germline CDR1 is MNHEY and CDR2 SMNVEV (reference sequence). Losses at the gene ends were 3 bases for V and 4 bases for J; bases not matched to a gene: 16. The CDR3 loop is CASSFNPVVASGRGYNEQFF. As DNA, the CDR3 is TGTGCCAGCAGTTTTAATCCAGTGGTTGCTAGCGGGAGGGGATACAATGAGCAGTTCTTC.

The chain joins TRBV7-3 to TRBJ2-1; possible D gene TRBD1, 5 bases. CDR1 is SGHTA, CDR2 FQGTGA, per germline. This CDR3 region has 13 residues. V lost 6 bases and J 3 bases, leaving 9 bases between the germline ends. CDR3 DNA: TGTGCCAGCAGTTCAGGGCACTACAATGAGCAGTTCTTC. It codes for CASSSGHYNEQFF.

This clone was counted ten times or more. The chain employs TRBV27 and TRBJ2-1; 7 bases match TRBD2. In germline, CDR1 is MNHEY, CDR2 SMNVEV (reference sequence). The CDR3 loop spans 15 amino acids. Trimming cost V 10 bases and J 0 bases; bases outside gene matches: 9. The CDR3 loop is CATRFGGSSYNEQFF. The DNA for the CDR3 is TGTGCCACTAGGTTTGGCGGGAGCTCCTACAATGAGCAGTTCTTC.

V usage is TRBV6-4 and J usage is TRBJ2-7; D uncertain. Germline CDR1 and CDR2: MRHNA and SNTAGT. The CDR3 consists of 13 residues. V lost 3 bases and J 9 bases, leaving 15 bases between the germline ends. CDR3 sequence reads: CASSESSLTGQYF. The CDR3 nucleotides read TGTGCCAGCAGTGAGTCCAGTCTCACGGGGCAGTACTTC.

The rearrangement uses TRBV7-8 and TRBJ2-3, with 10 bases matching TRBD1. V dropped 1 base and J dropped 4; count of bases not matched to a gene: 2. Germline CDR1 is SGHVS and CDR2 is FQNEAQ. The CDR3 has 15 residues. For the CDR3, the DNA is TGTGCCAGCAGCTTAGAGGACAGGGGGGCAGATACGCAGTATTTT. It encodes CASSLEDRGADTQYF.

The chain recombines TRBV6-6 with TRBJ1-2; D remains ambiguous. Germline CDR1 is MNHNY and CDR2 is SVGAGI (reference sequence). The CDR3 loop spans 14 amino acids. V dropped 7 bases and J dropped 8 bases, with 20 bases sitting between them. In DNA, the CDR3 is TGTGCCAGCACTCCCCGGGGTGAGGGAAGGGGCTACACCTTC. Residues: CASTPRGEGRGYTF.

V gene TRBV9 combines with J gene TRBJ2-2; a possible D gene is TRBD2 (6 bases). Trimming stripped 0 bases from V and 1 base from J, with 16 bases between. Germline V gives CDR1 SGDLS, CDR2 YYNGEE. There are 18 residues in the CDR3. CDR3 sequence reads: CASSVGGRLELNTGELFF. CDR3 in DNA: TGTGCCAGCAGCGTAGGAGGGAGACTAGAGCTGAACACCGGGGAGCTGTTTTTT. Complete variable domain (other parts from reference TRBV9 and TRBJ2-2): DSGVTQTPKHLITATGQRVTLRCSPRSGDLSVYWYQQSLDQGLQFLIQYYNGEERAKGNILERFSAQQFPDLHSELNLSSLELGDSALYFCASSVGGRLELNTGELFFGEGSRLTVL.

With regard to this clone: In the same sample, other DNA sequences code for this CDR3. The gene calls are TRBV9 and TRBJ2-3, with D possibly matching TRBD1 (7 bases). The CDR3 is made up of 14 amino acids. The V end was cut by 1 base, the J end by 6 bases, with 12 bases between. Germline lookup yields CDR1 SGDLS and CDR2 YYNGEE. CDR3 in DNA: TGTGCCAGCAGCGTAAATCCAGGGGGGGATACGCAGTATTTT. Its protein is CASSVNPGGDTQYF. Full variable domain (outside the CDR3, taken from reference TRBV9 and TRBJ2-3): DSGVTQTPKHLITATGQRVTLRCSPRSGDLSVYWYQQSLDQGLQFLIQYYNGEERAKGNILERFSAQQFPDLHSELNLSSLELGDSALYFCASSVNPGGDTQYFGPGTRLTVL.

V usage is TRBV12-5 and J usage is TRBJ1-5, with D possibly being TRBD1 (5 bases). The germline gives CDR1 LGHNT, CDR2 FRNRAP. The V and J ends lost 8 bases and 1 base respectively, with 15 bases between them. The CDR3 sequence is 15 residues long. CDR3 in DNA: TGTGCTAGTAACGGTCTTCAGGGAAGCAATCAGCCCCAGCATTTT. Translation: CASNGLQGSNQPQHF.

This chain connects TRBV10-3 to TRBJ1-4; D remains ambiguous. The CDR3 sequence is 11 residues long. Germline lookup yields CDR1 ENHRY and CDR2 SYGVKD. Trimming took 9 bases from V and 5 from J, leaving 7 bases between them. CDR3 coding DNA: TGTGCCATTCGGGAAAATGAAAAACTGTTTTTT. It specifies CAIRENEKLFF.

The gene calls are TRBV6-2 or TRBV6-3 and TRBJ1-2; D not certain. CDR3 length: 13 residues. Germline CDR1 reads MNHEY; CDR2 reads SVGEGT. Trimming shortened V by 0 bases and J by 3 bases, and 5 bases separated the two germline ends. For the CDR3, the DNA is TGTGCCAGCAGTTACTCTAATTACTATGGCTACACCTTC. Protein: CASSYSNYYGYTF.

This chain connects TRBV3-1 (or the pseudogene TRBV3-2) to TRBJ2-2, with 7 bases that match TRBD1. CDR1 is LGHDT and CDR2 is YNNKEL in the germline V gene (reference sequence). The CDR3 has 15 residues. Losses at the gene ends were 5 bases for V and 6 bases for J; bases not matched to a gene: 9. The CDR3 DNA reads as TGTGCCAGCAGCACCTTCGACAGGGACGCCGGGGAGCTGTTTTTT. As protein: CASSTFDRDAGELFF.

This sequence joins TRBV5-1 and TRBJ2-5, with 7 bases matching TRBD1. The CDR3 consists of 15 residues. Losses at the gene ends were 2 bases for V and 1 base for J; bases not matched to a gene: 5. The V gene's germline CDR1 is SGHRS and CDR2 YFSETQ. The CDR3 nucleotides are TGCGCCAGCAGCTTTAGTACAGGGGCCCAAGAGACCCAGTACTTC. This translates into CASSFSTGAQETQYF.

This clone occurred a few times. The gene calls are TRBV6-1 and TRBJ2-3, with D possibly TRBD1 on 5 matching bases. In germline, CDR1 is MNHNS, CDR2 SASEGT. This CDR3 spans 14 amino acids. Between the trimmed V and J ends, which lost 1 base and 4 bases, there was a span of 9 bases. Written as DNA, the CDR3 is TGTGCCAGCAGTGAAGTTCAGGGATCAGATACGCAGTATTTT. Translating it yields CASSEVQGSDTQYF.

The chain combines TRBV30 with TRBJ1-6, with D perhaps matching TRBD1 (5 bases). The CDR3 has 13 amino acids. Germline assignment: CDR1 GTSNPN and CDR2 SVGIG (reference sequence). The V gene lost 4 bases and the J gene lost 6 bases, with 10 bases spanning the gap. The CDR3 sequence: CAWMPGLNSPLHF. CDR3 DNA sequence: TGTGCCTGGATGCCAGGGCTTAATTCACCCCTCCACTTT.

The chain links TRBV3-1 (or the pseudogene TRBV3-2) to TRBJ1-6, with a possible D match to TRBD1 (5 bases). The V gene's germline CDR1 is LGHDT and CDR2 YNNKEL (reference sequence). V shed 2 bases and J shed 7 bases, with 9 bases lying between them. The CDR3 runs to 14 residues. The CDR3 is CASSQQGWNSPLHF. CDR3 nucleotide sequence: TGTGCCAGCAGCCAACAGGGTTGGAATTCACCCCTCCACTTT.

J is TRBJ1-4 and V is TRBV7-2; 8 positions agree with TRBD1. There are 14 residues in the CDR3. Germline V CDR1 and CDR2: SGHTA, FQGNSA. Trimming cost V 3 bases and J 8 bases; bases outside gene matches: 5. CDR3 residues: CASSFTGGDEKLFF. The CDR3, as DNA: TGTGCCAGCAGCTTCACAGGGGGTGACGAAAAACTGTTTTTT.

Notes on this clone: Other DNA sequences in this sample translate to the same CDR3. The chain recombines TRBV6-5 with TRBJ1-1, with 9 bases fitting TRBD1. The J segment lost 5 bases and the V segment lost 2 bases, leaving 3 bases of the junction unmatched. Germline V gives CDR1 MNHEY, CDR2 SVGAGI. The CDR3 is 14 residues long. CDR3 residues: CASSYGTGRTEAFF. The CDR3 DNA sequence: TGTGCCAGCAGTTACGGGACAGGGAGGACTGAAGCTTTCTTT.